This paragraph reports one T cell receptor beta chain. The antigen is not known. This sequence may be a read error, since a much larger clone differs from it by one base. The germline V gene has CDR1 GTSNPN and CDR2 SVGIG (reference sequence). CDR3 length: 11 amino acids. The V end was cut by 0 bases, the J end by 2 bases, with 1 base between. The data were taken from a study of T cells in Graves' hyperthyroidism and ophthalmopathy. Findings of the study overall: Prediction of ophthalmopathy progression came a median around 7.1 months pre-onset.

RNA transcripts were the template for amplifying TCR beta CDR3 regions. The TCR CDR3 first-round RT-PCR relied on the HTBI primer set. TCRdb called the multiplex PCR reads again in MiXCR, with one record for every CDR3 protein. The table includes 350,000 or so distinct CDR3 sequences, around 23% detected once. The specimen was blood. This TCR was recovered from a woman between 50 and 59 years old with Graves' hyperthyroidism. J is TRBJ1-1 and V is TRBV30; D not resolved. The CDR3 DNA is TGTGCCTGGAGTGTAAACACTGAAGCTTTCTTT. Translated, it gives CAWSVNTEAFF.